This T cell receptor (beta chain) comes out of a study of T cells after somatic rescue of genetic block. Clones were sequenced by immunoSEQ multiplex PCR, and TCRdb holds only the in-frame ones, with some missing. The data show nearly 10,000 clones, 74% seen once. The specimen was peripheral blood mononuclear cells (PBMCs). This receptor was obtained from a boy between 5 and 17 years old.

The CDR3 DNA sequence: TGTGCCAGCAGGCCCACAGGGGGCTCTGGAAACACCATATATTTT. It translates to CASRPTGGSGNTIYF. V usage is TRBV5-6 and J usage is TRBJ1-3, with TRBD1 matching over 8 bases. V was pared by 5 bases and J by 0 bases, with 4 bases of the junction left unmatched. This CDR3 region has 15 residues. CDR1 is SGHDT, CDR2 YYEEEE, per germline. The full variable domain, with the rest looked up from reference TRBV5-6 and TRBJ1-3, is DAGVTQSPTHLIKTRGQQVTLRCSPKSGHDTVSWYQQALGQGPQFIFQYYEEEERQRGNFPDRFSGHQFPNYSSELNVNALLLGDSALYLCASRPTGGSGNTIYFGEGSWLTVV.